These 21 T cell receptor beta chains were sequenced from one sample in a study of blood T cell repertoires in COVID-19. Produced via immunoSEQ multiplex PCR; TCRdb's table is partial and in-frame only. The sample lists around 160,000 clones, roughly 86% occurring once. The sample comprised peripheral blood. These receptor sequences come from a man aged 18 to 29 with acute or convalescent COVID-19.

With regard to this clone: The same CDR3 is also encoded by other DNA sequences in this sample. The chain uses TRBV2 and TRBJ2-3; a possible D gene is TRBD1 (6 bases). The CDR3 contains 12 residues. CDR1 and CDR2 from the germline V gene are SNHLY and FYNNEI. Trimming shortened V by 3 bases and J by 6 bases, and 7 bases separated the two germline ends. CDR3 nucleotides: TGTGCCAGCAGTGAGAGGGGGGATACGCAGTATTTT. Its protein is CASSERGDTQYF.

This chain connects TRBV14 to TRBJ2-7; 7 bases map to TRBD1. Trimming took 4 bases from V and 4 from J; bases not matched to a gene: 10. The CDR3 totals 15 residues. The germline gives CDR1 SGHDN, CDR2 FVKESK. The CDR3 loop is CASSPSRDSLYEQYF. The CDR3 bases are TGTGCCAGCAGCCCATCTCGGGACAGCCTTTACGAGCAGTACTTC.

This rearrangement joins TRBV5-1 to TRBJ2-7; tentative D call: TRBD2 (6 bases). This CDR3 has 14 amino acids. Trimming removed 1 base from V and 0 bases from J, with 8 bases in between. In germline, CDR1 is SGHRS, CDR2 YFSETQ. Here the CDR3 reads CASSLRSGSYEQYV. As DNA, the CDR3 is TGCGCCAGCAGCTTGCGTAGCGGCTCCTACGAGCAGTACGTC.

The V call is TRBV19, the J call TRBJ1-4; D not resolved. Germline V gene data show CDR1 as LNHDA and CDR2 as SQIVND (reference sequence). The length of the CDR3 is 16 residues. Trimming cost V 7 bases and J 4 bases, with 19 bases left between them. CDR3 sequence (DNA): TGTGCCAGTACCGAAGACTCACTCGAATTTAATGAAAAACTGTTTTTT. The encoded protein is CASTEDSLEFNEKLFF.

The chain joins TRBV6-5 to TRBJ1-1; TRBD1 might be the D (5 bases). This CDR3 is built from 16 residues. CDR1 MNHEY and CDR2 SVGAGI come from the germline V gene. V lost 3 bases to trimming and J lost 1 base, with 15 bases between them. Here the CDR3 DNA reads TGTGCCAGCAGTTATCGCGGGGCTCAAAAGAACACTGAAGCTTTCTTT. Protein: CASSYRGAQKNTEAFF.

The CDR3 is CASSVVGGTDTQYF. CDR3 coding DNA: TGTGCCAGCAGCGTAGTGGGGGGAACAGATACGCAGTATTTT. The genes are TRBV9 and TRBJ2-3, with D maybe TRBD2 (6 bases). CDR3 length: 14 amino acids. V lost 0 bases, J lost 3 bases, and 8 bases lay in between. CDR1 is SGDLS and CDR2 is YYNGEE in the germline V gene.

The V call is TRBV28, the J call TRBJ1-5; 7 nucleotides match TRBD1. Looked up from germline, CDR1 is MDHEN and CDR2 is SYDVKM. The CDR3 length is 15 residues. The V segment lost 6 bases and the J segment 0 bases; nucleotides outside the gene matches: 5. The CDR3 DNA reads as TGTGCCAGCAGCACCGGGACAGTTAGCAATCAGCCCCAGCATTTT. Translation gives CASSTGTVSNQPQHF.

The J gene is TRBJ2-1, the V gene TRBV6-6; D remains ambiguous. This CDR3 is built from 12 residues. Trimming removed 3 bases at V and 6 bases at J, with 6 bases between. The germline V gene encodes CDR1 MNHNY and CDR2 SVGAGI (reference sequence). The CDR3 DNA reads as TGTGCCAGCAGTTATTTGAGCAATGAGCAGTTCTTC. Amino acids: CASSYLSNEQFF.

The chain couples TRBV4-1 to TRBJ1-1; D remains ambiguous. The germline CDR1 and CDR2 sequences are MGHRA and YSYEKL. CDR3 length: 15 residues. The V and J ends lost 2 bases and 5 bases respectively, with 15 bases between them. The CDR3 reads CASSQSSNGETEAFF. CDR3 nucleotide sequence: TGCGCCAGCAGCCAATCATCCAACGGGGAAACTGAAGCTTTCTTT.

The chain recombines TRBV7-9 with TRBJ1-2, with a possible D match to TRBD1 (5 bases). There are 12 residues in the CDR3. Trimming pared 1 base from V and 14 bases from J, leaving 14 bases between. Germline lookup yields CDR1 SEHNR and CDR2 FQNEAQ (reference sequence). The CDR3 bases are TGTGCCAGCAGCTTAGTTGTAGGGGCGAGGACCTTC. It encodes CASSLVVGARTF.

The chain couples TRBV29-1 to TRBJ2-7; 10 bases agree with TRBD2. CDR1 SQVTM and CDR2 ANQGSEA come from the germline V gene. This CDR3 has 11 amino acids. J was trimmed by 6 bases and V by 4 bases; bases with no gene match: 0. CDR3 amino acids: CSVVAGGEQYV. The CDR3 DNA is TGCAGCGTTGTAGCGGGGGGCGAGCAGTACGTC.

The CDR3 sequence is CASSYEGAEKLFF. The CDR3, as DNA: TGTGCCAGCAGTTACGAGGGGGCGGAAAAACTGTTTTTT. The chain carries TRBV6-6 and TRBJ1-4; TRBD1 matches 7 bases. The CDR3 totals 13 residues. V lost 2 bases and J lost 8; bases outside the gene matches: 2. Germline V gene lookup returns CDR1 MNHNY and CDR2 SVGAGI (reference sequence).

CDR3 bases: TGTGCCACCAGTGATTTGCACGTTGAGGGAAGCACAGATACGCAGTATTTT. Amino acid sequence: CATSDLHVEGSTDTQYF. This chain uses TRBV24-1 with TRBJ2-3, with a tentative D call TRBD2 (5 bases). V was pared by 0 bases and J by 0 bases, with 12 bases between. CDR1 KGHDR and CDR2 SFDVKD come from the germline V gene. The CDR3 contains 17 residues.

This clone occurred a few times. The V and J genes are TRBV4-2 and TRBJ1-5, with a tentative D call TRBD1 (5 bases). Germline-derived CDR1 and CDR2 are LGHNA and YNFKEQ. This CDR3 is 17 amino acids long. Trimming cost V 0 bases and J 3 bases, with 15 bases left between them. This CDR3 reads CASSQEAQGWSNQPQHF. CDR3 DNA sequence: TGTGCCAGCAGCCAAGAGGCGCAGGGTTGGTCCAATCAGCCCCAGCATTTT.

The V and J genes are TRBV2 and TRBJ2-2, with 11 bases matching TRBD2. The V and J ends lost 7 bases and 7 bases, in that order; junction bases with no gene match: 5. Germline CDR1 reads SNHLY; CDR2 reads FYNNEI. The CDR3 covers 14 residues. CDR3 in amino acids: CASNSGGAIGELFF. The DNA of the CDR3 is TGTGCCAGCAATAGCGGGGGGGCAATCGGGGAGCTGTTTTTT.

The genes are TRBV21-1 and TRBJ2-1; the table's D call TRBD2 went unverified against the DNA. TRBV21-1 represents a pseudogene. CDR3 length: 15 residues. Here the CDR3 reads CASSKVASGGDEQFF. In DNA form, the CDR3 reads TGTGCCAGCAGCAAAGTTGCTAGCGGGGGGGATGAGCAGTTCTTC.

V usage is TRBV7-8 and J usage is TRBJ2-3, with D possibly matching TRBD1 (6 bases). Trimming removed 2 bases from V and 2 bases from J, with 8 bases in between. Germline CDR1 and CDR2: SGHVS and FQNEAQ. The CDR3 has 14 residues. The CDR3, as DNA: TGTGCCAGCAGCTTACACAGGGCCACAGATACGCAGTATTTT. Translation gives CASSLHRATDTQYF.

CDR3 protein: CASSLVGGNYGYTF. The CDR3 DNA reads as TGTGCCAGCAGCTTAGTTGGAGGGAACTATGGCTACACCTTC. The chain links TRBV7-9 to TRBJ1-2; no firm D call. The CDR3 consists of 14 residues. V lost 1 base and J 2 bases, leaving 8 bases between the germline ends. The germline gives CDR1 SEHNR, CDR2 FQNEAQ (reference sequence).

V usage is TRBV12-5 and J usage is TRBJ1-3, with a tentative D call TRBD1 (6 bases). From germline, CDR1 is LGHNT and CDR2 FRNRAP. The CDR3 loop spans 16 amino acids. V was clipped by 5 bases and J by 2 bases, with 16 bases between them. The CDR3: CASGPAGGGAGNTIYF. The CDR3 DNA follows: TGTGCTAGTGGTCCAGCTGGGGGGGGCGCTGGAAACACCATATATTTT.

The chain couples TRBV29-1 to TRBJ2-5; D might be TRBD2 (6 bases). This CDR3 has 13 residues. From germline, CDR1 is SQVTM and CDR2 ANQGSEA. Trimming cost V 4 bases and J 5 bases, with 14 bases left between them. Here the CDR3 DNA reads TGCAGCGTTGTTTGGGGGGAGGTGGAGACCCAGTACTTC. Its protein product is CSVVWGEVETQYF.

The chain employs TRBV10-1 and TRBJ1-2, with 11 bases that match TRBD1. This CDR3 has 14 residues. Germline loops: CDR1 WNHNN, CDR2 SYGVQD (reference sequence). The V and J ends lost 2 bases and 6 bases, in that order; junction bases with no gene match: 2. The CDR3 protein is CASSEGQGANGYTF. The CDR3 nucleotides read TGCGCCAGCAGTGAGGGACAGGGGGCAAATGGCTACACCTTC.